The 8 T cell receptor beta chains below were found in one sample sequenced in a study of blood T cells in healthy people across ages. A J-beta primer mix and a sample-barcoded 5' primer were used in a second PCR of roughly 6 to 11 cycles. MiXCR was run by TCRdb on the 5' RACE reads, yielding one entry per CDR3 protein. The sample consists of more than 500,000 distinct CDR3 sequences, roughly 29% of them appearing once. The sequencing sample was made of blood. The receptors here all came from a woman between 65 and 79 years old in good health.

This clonotype appeared a few times. The chain carries TRBV15 and TRBJ2-5; tentatively, D is TRBD2 (6 bases). The CDR3 totals 14 residues. Germline loops: CDR1 LNHNV, CDR2 YYDKDF (reference sequence). Trimming stripped 3 bases from V and 5 bases from J, with 13 bases between. The CDR3 is CATSSASGRETQYF. CDR3 in DNA: TGTGCCACCAGCAGCGCTTCAGGGAGGGAGACCCAGTACTTC.

V gene TRBV7-9 combines with J gene TRBJ1-4; 7 bases line up with TRBD1. V lost 4 bases, J lost 6 bases, and 8 bases stayed unmatched. The CDR3 is made up of 15 amino acids. Germline CDR1 SEHNR, CDR2 FQNEAQ (reference sequence). CDR3 protein: CASSSKPGQDEKLFF. CDR3 nucleotides: TGTGCCAGCAGCTCGAAACCTGGACAGGATGAAAAACTGTTTTTT. The full variable domain, in which reference TRBV7-9 and TRBJ1-4 provide the parts outside the CDR3, is DTGVSQNPRHKITKRGQNVTFRCDPISEHNRLYWYRQTLGQGPEFLTYFQNEAQLEKSRLLSDRFSAERPKGSFSTLEIQRTEQGDSAMYLCASSSKPGQDEKLFFGSGTQLSVL.

Of note for this clonotype: One junction end disagrees with the germline gene, perhaps due to a read error. The genes are TRBV20-1 and TRBJ2-1; 7 nucleotides line up with TRBD2. The CDR3 spans 15 residues. Germline CDR1 reads DFQATT; CDR2 reads SNEGSKA (reference sequence). The CDR3, as DNA: TGCAGTGCTAGATCGACTAGCCAGTCAGACAATGAGCATTTCTTC. This translates into CSARSTSQSDNEHFF.

The chain recombines TRBV2 with TRBJ2-2, with TRBD1 as a possible D gene (5 bases). Germline CDR1 SNHLY, CDR2 FYNNEI. CDR3 length: 15 amino acids. Trimming stripped 6 bases from V and 5 bases from J, with 16 bases between. The CDR3 reads CASRANRQNTGELFF. The CDR3 nucleotides are TGTGCCAGCAGGGCCAACAGACAGAATACCGGGGAGCTGTTTTTT.

This clonotype was counted ten times or more. The CDR3: CASSYRFGTQVGGEKLFF. CDR3 coding DNA: TGTGCCAGCAGCTACCGGTTTGGGACCCAGGTCGGGGGTGAAAAACTGTTTTTT. V usage is TRBV7-2 and J usage is TRBJ1-4; D perhaps matches TRBD1 (5 bases). Germline V gives CDR1 SGHTA, CDR2 FQGNSA. CDR3 length: 18 residues. V was shortened by 4 bases and J by 7 bases, with 25 bases between the two germline ends.

This chain joins TRBV6-1 and TRBJ2-5; 13 nucleotides line up with TRBD2. The DNA matches TRBJ2-1 better at its end, which makes the J call doubtful. The CDR3 consists of 16 residues. Germline lookup yields CDR1 MNHNS and CDR2 SASEGT. The CDR3 sequence is CASSRLLAGGTNEQFF. The CDR3 region has the DNA TGTGCCAGCAGTCGCCTACTAGCGGGGGGGACCAATGAGCAGTTCTTC.

This rearrangement joins TRBV6-1 to TRBJ2-5; 8 positions agree with TRBD2. Germline V gene sequence: CDR1 MNHNS, CDR2 SASEGT. The CDR3 covers 13 residues. The V segment lost 5 bases and the J segment 9 bases; nucleotides outside the gene matches: 8. The CDR3 loop reads CASSLRREEAQYF. CDR3 bases: TGTGCCAGCAGTCTCCGGCGGGAGGAGGCCCAGTACTTC.

The chain recombines TRBV29-1 with TRBJ1-1; TRBD1 matches at 8 bases. This CDR3 region has 15 residues. Germline assignment: CDR1 SQVTM and CDR2 ANQGSEA. V was pared by 6 bases and J by 0 bases, with 9 bases of the junction left unmatched. CDR3 loop: CSVARGQAMNTEAFF. CDR3 nucleotides: TGCAGCGTGGCCCGGGGACAGGCGATGAACACTGAAGCTTTCTTT.